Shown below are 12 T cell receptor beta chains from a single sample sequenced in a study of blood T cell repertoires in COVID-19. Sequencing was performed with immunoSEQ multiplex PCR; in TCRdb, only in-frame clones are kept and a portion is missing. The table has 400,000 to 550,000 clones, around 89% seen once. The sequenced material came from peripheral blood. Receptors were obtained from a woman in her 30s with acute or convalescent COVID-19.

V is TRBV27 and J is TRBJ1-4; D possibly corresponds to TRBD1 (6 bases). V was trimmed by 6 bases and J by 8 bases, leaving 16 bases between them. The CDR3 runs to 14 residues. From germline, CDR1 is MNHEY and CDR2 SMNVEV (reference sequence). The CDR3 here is CASRKPGVREKLFF. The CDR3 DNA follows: TGTGCCAGCAGAAAGCCAGGGGTTCGGGAAAAACTGTTTTTT.

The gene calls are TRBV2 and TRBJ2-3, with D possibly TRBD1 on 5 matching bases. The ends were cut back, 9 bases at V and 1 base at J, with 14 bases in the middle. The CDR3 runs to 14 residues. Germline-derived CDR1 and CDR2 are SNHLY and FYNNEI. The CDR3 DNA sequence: TGTGCCAGACAGGTCCTCGAGGGCACAGATACGCAGTATTTT. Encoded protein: CARQVLEGTDTQYF.

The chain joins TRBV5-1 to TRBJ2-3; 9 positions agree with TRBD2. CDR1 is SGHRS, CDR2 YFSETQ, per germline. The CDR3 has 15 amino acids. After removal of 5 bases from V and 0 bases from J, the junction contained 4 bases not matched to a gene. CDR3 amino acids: CASSSSGVSTDTQYF. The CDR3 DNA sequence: TGCGCCAGCAGTTCTAGCGGGGTAAGCACAGATACGCAGTATTTT.

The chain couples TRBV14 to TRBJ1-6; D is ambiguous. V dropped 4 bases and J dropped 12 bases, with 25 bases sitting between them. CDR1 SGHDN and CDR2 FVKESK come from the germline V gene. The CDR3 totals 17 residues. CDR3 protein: CASSRSGGLAGGQPLHF. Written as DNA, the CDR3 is TGTGCCAGCAGCCGAAGCGGCGGTTTGGCAGGAGGTCAACCCCTCCACTTT.

CDR3 nucleotide sequence: TGTGCCAGCTCACCGCAGGGATTGGGAAACACCATATATTTT. It yields the protein CASSPQGLGNTIYF. The chain has TRBV18 and TRBJ1-3, with D perhaps TRBD1 (5 bases). This CDR3 has 14 residues. V was shortened by 3 bases and J by 4 bases, with 10 bases between the two germline ends. Germline CDR1 KGHSH, CDR2 LQKENI.

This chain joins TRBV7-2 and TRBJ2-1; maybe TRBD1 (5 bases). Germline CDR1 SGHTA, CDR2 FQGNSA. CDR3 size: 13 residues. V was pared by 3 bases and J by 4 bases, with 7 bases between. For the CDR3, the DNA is TGTGCCAGCAGCTTTGGACAATACAATGAGCAGTTCTTC. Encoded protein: CASSFGQYNEQFF.

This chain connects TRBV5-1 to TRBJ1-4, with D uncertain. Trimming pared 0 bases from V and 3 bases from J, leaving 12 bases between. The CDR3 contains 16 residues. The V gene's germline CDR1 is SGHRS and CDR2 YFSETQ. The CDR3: CASSLGPARPNEKLFF. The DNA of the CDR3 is TGCGCCAGCAGCTTGGGCCCCGCGCGGCCTAATGAAAAACTGTTTTTT.

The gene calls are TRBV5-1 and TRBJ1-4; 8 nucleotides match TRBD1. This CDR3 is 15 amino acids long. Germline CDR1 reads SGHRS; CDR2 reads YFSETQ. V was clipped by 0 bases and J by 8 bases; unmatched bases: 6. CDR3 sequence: CASSLGTGILEKLFF. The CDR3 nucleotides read TGCGCCAGCAGCTTGGGGACAGGGATTTTAGAAAAACTGTTTTTT.

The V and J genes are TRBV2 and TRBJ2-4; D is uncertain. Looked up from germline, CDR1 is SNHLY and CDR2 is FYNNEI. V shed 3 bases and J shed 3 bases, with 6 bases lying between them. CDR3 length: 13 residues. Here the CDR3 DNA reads TGTGCCAGCAGTGAGGTAGACAAAAACATTCAGTACTTC. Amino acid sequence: CASSEVDKNIQYF.

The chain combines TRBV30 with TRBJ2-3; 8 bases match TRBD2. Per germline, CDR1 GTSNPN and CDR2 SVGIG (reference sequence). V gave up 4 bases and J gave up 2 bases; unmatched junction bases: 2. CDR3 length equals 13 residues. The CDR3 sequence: CAWIAGLTDTQYF. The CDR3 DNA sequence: TGTGCCTGGATAGCGGGACTCACAGATACGCAGTATTTT.

For the CDR3, the DNA is TGCGCCAGCAGCTCGAAGAGCGGGGGGGGTTACAATGAGCAGTTCTTC. Translated: CASSSKSGGGYNEQFF. The gene calls are TRBV5-1 and TRBJ2-1, with 10 bases matching TRBD2. Germline V gives CDR1 SGHRS, CDR2 YFSETQ. This CDR3 spans 16 amino acids. V trimming: 3 bases; J trimming: 4 bases; junction bases outside the gene matches: 7.

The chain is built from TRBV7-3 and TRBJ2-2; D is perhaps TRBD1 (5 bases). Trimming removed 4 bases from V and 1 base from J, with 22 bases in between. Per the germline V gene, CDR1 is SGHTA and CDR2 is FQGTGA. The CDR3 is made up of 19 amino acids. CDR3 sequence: CASSSGLSDSRQNTGELFF. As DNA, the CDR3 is TGTGCCAGCAGCTCCGGTTTGAGTGACAGCCGACAGAACACCGGGGAGCTGTTTTTT.